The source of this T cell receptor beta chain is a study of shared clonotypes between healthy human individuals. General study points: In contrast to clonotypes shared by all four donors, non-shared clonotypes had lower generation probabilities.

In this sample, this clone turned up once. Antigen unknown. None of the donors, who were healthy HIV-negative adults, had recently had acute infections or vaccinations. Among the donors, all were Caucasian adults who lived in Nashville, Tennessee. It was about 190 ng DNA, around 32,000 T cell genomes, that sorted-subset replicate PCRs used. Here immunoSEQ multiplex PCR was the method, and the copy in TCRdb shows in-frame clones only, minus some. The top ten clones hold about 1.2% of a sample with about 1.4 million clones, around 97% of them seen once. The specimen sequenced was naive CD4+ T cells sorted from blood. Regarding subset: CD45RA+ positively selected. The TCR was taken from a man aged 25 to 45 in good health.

The CDR3 is CASSPLAGVGNIQYF. The DNA for the CDR3 is TGTGCCAGCTCACCCTTAGCGGGAGTTGGTAACATTCAGTACTTC. The genes are TRBV18 and TRBJ2-4; 9 nucleotides line up with TRBD2. V was pared by 3 bases and J by 7 bases, with 7 bases of the junction left unmatched. Germline V lookup: CDR1 KGHSH, CDR2 LQKENI. The CDR3 is 15 residues long.